This T cell receptor beta chain was profiled in a study of blood T cell repertoires in COVID-19. The overall study: The origin of the acute and convalescent COVID-19 samples was the United States, Italy and Spain.

Unmatched junction bases numbered 4, after V lost 1 base and J lost 0 bases. Per germline, CDR1 SGDLS and CDR2 YYNGEE. The CDR3 spans 16 residues. Data came from immunoSEQ multiplex PCR; TCRdb stores just in-frame clones and leaves some out. This sample carries 100,000 to 150,000 clones, under 85% of them seen once, and the ten largest clones take about 9.6%. The sequence was collected from a man aged 35 to 55 with active or convalescent COVID-19. Sequenced input: peripheral blood. This sequence joins TRBV9 and TRBJ2-3, with 8 bases that match TRBD2. The CDR3 nucleotides are TGTGCCAGCAGCGTATCTGGACTAGCTAGCACAGATACGCAGTATTTT. It is translated as CASSVSGLASTDTQYF. The entire variable domain, with the rest obtained from reference TRBV9 and TRBJ2-3, is as follows: DSGVTQTPKHLITATGQRVTLRCSPRSGDLSVYWYQQSLDQGLQFLIQYYNGEERAKGNILERFSAQQFPDLHSELNLSSLELGDSALYFCASSVSGLASTDTQYFGPGTRLTVL.